These 11 T cell receptor beta chains were sequenced from one sample in a study of a mutant IDH1 vaccine in newly diagnosed glioma. Time point: baseline, week 1 (first vaccination visit). Noted treatment: pre-vaccination baseline after standard-of-care therapy. Generated by immunoSEQ multiplex PCR, the TCRdb table keeps only in-frame clones and is missing some. The data hold about 98,000 clones, with around 90% observed a single time. Here the sequenced sample was PBMCs, taken from a glioma patient treated with radiotherapy, temozolomide or both. These receptors all stem from a woman in her fifties or sixties with glioma.

This sequence joins TRBV18 and TRBJ2-2; D possibly matches TRBD1 or TRBD2 (5 bases each). The CDR3 contains 15 residues. V was clipped by 5 bases and J by 4 bases, with 14 bases between them. The germline CDR1 and CDR2 sequences are KGHSH and LQKENI. The CDR3 bases are TGTGCCAGCTCAAGGGACGTTTTGAGCACCGGGGAGCTGTTTTTT. Translating gives CASSRDVLSTGELFF.

The chain uses TRBV7-2 and TRBJ1-4; D unresolved. V was trimmed by 1 base and J by 7 bases, leaving 10 bases between them. This CDR3 spans 14 amino acids. The germline V gene has CDR1 SGHTA and CDR2 FQGNSA. The CDR3 protein is CASSLVEGREKLFF. The CDR3 DNA is TGTGCCAGCAGCTTAGTTGAGGGCCGTGAAAAACTGTTTTTT.

This chain connects TRBV6-4 to TRBJ2-1, with 8 bases that match TRBD1. Germline V gene lookup returns CDR1 MRHNA and CDR2 SNTAGT. This CDR3 contains 15 residues. Trimming cost V 2 bases and J 3 bases; bases outside gene matches: 3. The CDR3 DNA is TGTGCCAGCAGTGACGGAGACAGGGGCTACAATGAGCAGTTCTTC. The encoded protein is CASSDGDRGYNEQFF.

The chain couples TRBV7-2 to TRBJ2-1; D gene ambiguous. V was trimmed by 1 base and J by 4 bases, leaving 8 bases between them. Germline V gives CDR1 SGHTA, CDR2 FQGNSA. The CDR3 has 14 residues. The CDR3 loop is CASSLVLVYNEQFF. As DNA, the CDR3 is TGTGCCAGCAGCTTAGTTCTTGTATACAATGAGCAGTTCTTC.

The rearrangement uses TRBV18 and TRBJ2-3, with TRBD1 matching 9 bases. The CDR3 totals 14 residues. In germline, CDR1 is KGHSH, CDR2 LQKENI. Trimming at V came to 3 bases and at J to 3 bases, leaving 1 base not matched to a gene. The DNA of the CDR3 is TGTGCCAGCTCACCTGGGACAGGGACAGATACGCAGTATTTT. This gives the protein CASSPGTGTDTQYF.

DNA of the CDR3: TGTGCCAGCAGTGTCGGACTGGCCTCCTACAATGAGCAGTTCTTC. As protein: CASSVGLASYNEQFF. The chain carries TRBV2 and TRBJ2-1; a weak D match, TRBD2 (5 bases). V was pared by 4 bases and J by 0 bases, with 10 bases between. The germline CDR1 and CDR2 sequences are SNHLY and FYNNEI. The CDR3 loop spans 15 amino acids. The variable domain in full, with the rest retrieved from reference TRBV2 and TRBJ2-1, is EPEVTQTPSHQVTQMGQEVILRCVPISNHLYFYWYRQILGQKVEFLVSFYNNEISEKSEIFDDQFSVERPDGSNFTLKIRSTKLEDSAMYFCASSVGLASYNEQFFGPGTRLTVL.

This clone has only one observation. The V gene is TRBV28, the J gene TRBJ2-3; 9 positions match TRBD2. Germline CDR1 MDHEN, CDR2 SYDVKM. V lost 3 bases and J lost 0; bases outside the gene matches: 13. There are 19 residues in the CDR3. For the CDR3, the DNA is TGTGCCAGCAGTTTTCCGGTACCAGCGGGAGGCCGCAGCACAGATACGCAGTATTTT. The encoded protein is CASSFPVPAGGRSTDTQYF.

The chain uses TRBV6-5 and TRBJ2-1; no definite D call. The germline V gene encodes CDR1 MNHEY and CDR2 SVGAGI. The CDR3 sequence is 13 residues long. Trimming left V 7 bases short and J 0 bases short, with 7 bases between. The chain's CDR3 is CASKQSSYNEQFF. DNA of the CDR3: TGTGCCAGCAAACAGAGCTCCTACAATGAGCAGTTCTTC.

The genes are TRBV7-9 and TRBJ2-7, with D perhaps TRBD2 (5 bases). The V gene lost 4 bases and the J gene lost 1 base, with 14 bases spanning the gap. From germline, CDR1 is SEHNR and CDR2 FQNEAQ (reference sequence). This CDR3 spans 15 amino acids. The CDR3 is CASSSSGRVSYEQYF. The CDR3 bases are TGTGCCAGCAGCTCCAGCGGCAGAGTATCCTACGAGCAGTACTTC.

The chain uses TRBV6-5 and TRBJ2-7; a weak D match, TRBD2 (6 bases). This CDR3 has 16 amino acids. The V and J ends lost 0 bases and 0 bases respectively, with 12 bases between them. Germline-derived CDR1 and CDR2 are MNHEY and SVGAGI. CDR3 in DNA: TGTGCCAGCAGTTACTCGTTTAGCGGTAGCTCCTACGAGCAGTACTTC. Its translation: CASSYSFSGSSYEQYF.

The chain uses TRBV6-1 and TRBJ2-5; D may be TRBD2 (6 bases). CDR1 MNHNS and CDR2 SASEGT come from the germline V gene. The CDR3 has 12 amino acids. The V gene lost 8 bases and the J gene lost 1 base, with 8 bases spanning the gap. The CDR3: CASRGVQETQYF. The DNA of the CDR3 is TGTGCCAGCCGCGGGGTCCAAGAGACCCAGTACTTC.